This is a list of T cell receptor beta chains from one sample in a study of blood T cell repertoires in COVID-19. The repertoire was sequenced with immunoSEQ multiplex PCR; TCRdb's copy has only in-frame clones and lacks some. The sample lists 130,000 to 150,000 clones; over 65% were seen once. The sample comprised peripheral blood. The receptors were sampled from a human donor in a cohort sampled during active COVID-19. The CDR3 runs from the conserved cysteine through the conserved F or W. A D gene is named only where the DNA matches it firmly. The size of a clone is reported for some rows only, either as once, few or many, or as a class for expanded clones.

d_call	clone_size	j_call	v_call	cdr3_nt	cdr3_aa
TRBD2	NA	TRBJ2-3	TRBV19	TGTGCCAGTAGTATAGGAGGGCTAGCGGGAGCCCCAGATACGCAGTATTTT	CASSIGGLAGAPDTQYF
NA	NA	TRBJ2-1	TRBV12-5	TGTGCTAGTGGTTTGCGTTATGAAACGGTTTCCTACAATGAGCAGTTCTTC	CASGLRYETVSYNEQFF
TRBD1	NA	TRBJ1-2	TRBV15	TGTGCCACCAGCAGAGGTGAGGGGGCGCGGGATGATGGCTACACCTTC	CATSRGEGARDDGYTF
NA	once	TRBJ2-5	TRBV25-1	TGTGCCAGCAGCCGAGGGGGGGCTTTGGAGACCCAGTACTTC	CASSRGGALETQYF
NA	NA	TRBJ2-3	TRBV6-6	TGTGCCAGCAGTTACAAGCCCACAGATACGCAGTATTTT	CASSYKPTDTQYF
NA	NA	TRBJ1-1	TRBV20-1	TGCAGGGCGGCCCAAACTGAAGCTTTCTTT	CRAAQTEAFF
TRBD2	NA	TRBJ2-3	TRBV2	TGTGCCAGCAGGGCCTCCTCCGGGACTAGCGAGAGAAAACCCACAGATACGCAGTATTTT	CASRASSGTSERKPTDTQYF
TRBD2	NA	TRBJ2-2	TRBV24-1	TGTGCCACCGGGAGGGGTACCGGGGAGCTGTTTTTT	CATGRGTGELFF
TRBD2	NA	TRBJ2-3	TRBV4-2	TGTGCCAGCAGCTCCTCGTTAACTAGCGGGGACACAGATACGCAGTATTTT	CASSSSLTSGDTDTQYF
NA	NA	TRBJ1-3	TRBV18	TGTGCCAGCTCACCATCCTCCAGGGCTGGAAACACCATATATTTT	CASSPSSRAGNTIYF
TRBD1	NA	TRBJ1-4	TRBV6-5	TGTGCCAGCGGCGAAAAGGGGGCAGATGAAAAACTGTTTTTT	CASGEKGADEKLFF
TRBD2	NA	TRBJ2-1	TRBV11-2	TGTGCCAGCAGCAAACAACTAGCGGGGGCCCCTGGTGAGCAGTTCTTC	CASSKQLAGAPGEQFF
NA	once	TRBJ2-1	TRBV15	TGTGCCACCAGCAGAGATGGCCCGACCTACAATGAGCAGTTCTTC	CATSRDGPTYNEQFF
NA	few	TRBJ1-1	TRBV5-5	TGTGCCAGCAGCTTTACCAGTGTGAACACTGAAGCTTTCTTT	CASSFTSVNTEAFF
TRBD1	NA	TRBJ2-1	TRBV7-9	TGTGCCAGCAGCTTCGGACAGGGGGAGTATAATGAGCAGTTCTTC	CASSFGQGEYNEQFF